The 12 T cell receptor beta chains presented below share a single source sample, sequenced in a study of stem cell transplantation in POMP-related autoinflammatory disease. TCRdb's table, derived via immunoSEQ multiplex PCR, lists solely in-frame clones and lacks some. The profile shows about 7,200 clones, 80% to 85% of them singletons. The sequenced sample consisted of a CXCR5-defined cell subset from PBMCs. The receptors originated from a human donor in good health.

V gene TRBV10-3 combines with J gene TRBJ2-6; tentative D call: TRBD2 (6 bases). The CDR3 covers 16 residues. Germline V gene lookup returns CDR1 ENHRY and CDR2 SYGVKD. Trimming removed 6 bases from V and 2 bases from J, with 14 bases in between. CDR3 region: CAISDVGGPGANVLTF. DNA for the CDR3: TGTGCCATCAGCGACGTCGGAGGGCCTGGGGCCAACGTCCTGACTTTC.

The rearrangement uses TRBV9 and TRBJ1-6; D possibly corresponds to TRBD1 (5 bases). The CDR3 has 13 amino acids. Germline V gene sequence: CDR1 SGDLS, CDR2 YYNGEE. V lost 0 bases, J lost 9 bases, and 7 bases lay in between. The CDR3 DNA is TGTGCCAGCAGCGTAGTTGGGGGTTCACCCCTCCACTTT. This sequence encodes CASSVVGGSPLHF.

This chain joins TRBV6-1 and TRBJ2-7; D is possibly TRBD1 (6 bases). This CDR3 has 11 residues. Germline CDR1 MNHNS, CDR2 SASEGT. The V end was cut by 5 bases, the J end by 5 bases, with 7 bases between. As DNA, the CDR3 is TGTGCCAGCAGTAACAGGGACGAGCAGTACTTC. The encoded protein is CASSNRDEQYF.

This chain links TRBV5-1 with TRBJ1-2, with 7 bases that match TRBD1. From germline, CDR1 is SGHRS and CDR2 YFSETQ. The ends lost 3 bases at V and 4 bases at J; junction bases unmatched: 9. The CDR3 consists of 15 residues. CDR3 in DNA: TGCGCCAGCAGCTCCCTCGGACAGGACCCCTATGGCTACACCTTC. It encodes CASSSLGQDPYGYTF.

CDR3 sequence (DNA): TGTGCCAGCAGCCAGGACGGAGGGGGTTACGAGCAGTACTTC. It specifies CASSQDGGGYEQYF. The V call is TRBV25-1, the J call TRBJ2-7; D assignment may be TRBD1 or TRBD2 (6 bases each). Germline lookup yields CDR1 MGHDK and CDR2 SYGVNS. This CDR3 is 14 amino acids long. V dropped 6 bases and J dropped 4 bases, with 16 bases sitting between them.

The chain employs TRBV7-6 and TRBJ1-4; D perhaps matches TRBD1 (6 bases). Germline assignment: CDR1 SGHVS and CDR2 FNYEAQ. With 4 bases removed from V and 3 bases from J, the gap between germline ends came to 15 bases. CDR3 length: 16 amino acids. The DNA of the CDR3 is TGTGCCAGCAGCTCACGGGGGGGACACTCTAATGAAAAACTGTTTTTT. This gives the protein CASSSRGGHSNEKLFF.

This clone was seen more than once but under ten times. The chain combines TRBV6-1 with TRBJ1-6; maybe TRBD1 (5 bases). From germline, CDR1 is MNHNS and CDR2 SASEGT. The ends were cut back, 4 bases at V and 7 bases at J, with 20 bases in the middle. This CDR3 contains 17 residues. The CDR3 loop reads CASSAPSHRFINSPLHF. The CDR3 DNA sequence: TGTGCCAGCAGTGCCCCGTCCCACAGGTTTATCAATTCACCCCTCCACTTT.

V and J are TRBV28 and TRBJ1-2, with a weak D call TRBD1 (6 bases). Trimming took 1 base from V and 4 from J, leaving 13 bases between them. This CDR3 region has 15 residues. Germline V lookup: CDR1 MDHEN, CDR2 SYDVKM. The chain's CDR3 is CASSLFGGRGYGYTF. As DNA, the CDR3 is TGTGCCAGCAGTTTATTCGGGGGCCGTGGCTATGGCTACACCTTC.

The chain recombines TRBV7-8 with TRBJ1-6, with D tentatively TRBD1 (5 bases). Trimming cost V 5 bases and J 6 bases, with 11 bases left between them. The CDR3 covers 14 residues. Germline values: CDR1 SGHVS, CDR2 FQNEAQ. The CDR3 reads CASSPGRRNSPLHF. CDR3 sequence (DNA): TGTGCCAGCAGCCCGGGACGGCGTAATTCACCCCTCCACTTT. Using reference TRBV7-8 and TRBJ1-6 for the parts outside the CDR3, the full variable domain is GAGVSQSPRYKVAKRGQDVALRCDPISGHVSLFWYQQALGQGPEFLTYFQNEAQLDKSGLPSDRFFAERPEGSVSTLKIQRTQQEDSAVYLCASSPGRRNSPLHFGNGTRLTVT.

A few counts support this clone. This chain connects TRBV12-2 to TRBJ1-5. TRBV12-2 corresponds to a pseudogene. CDR3 length: 12 residues. For the CDR3, the DNA is TGTGCAAGTCGCTTAGTTTCCCAGCCCCAGCATTTT. Amino acid sequence: CASRLVSQPQHF.

As for this clone: Its ends do not fully match the called genes, so a read error is possible. V gene TRBV7-2 combines with J gene TRBJ2-3, with TRBD2 matching over 11 bases. Per germline, CDR1 SGHTA and CDR2 FQGNSA. The CDR3 length is 17 residues. Here the CDR3 reads CAGSHIKIAGGGDTQYF. The CDR3 DNA follows: TGTGCCGGCAGCCACATAAAAATAGCGGGAGGGGGGGATACGCAGTATTTT.

The chain links TRBV4-2 to TRBJ1-4; 7 positions agree with TRBD1. Unmatched junction bases numbered 11, after V lost 2 bases and J lost 8 bases. CDR3 length: 16 amino acids. Germline V CDR1 and CDR2: LGHNA, YNFKEQ. The CDR3 spells CASSQSSGETGEKLFF. CDR3 nucleotide sequence: TGTGCCAGCAGCCAATCCTCGGGGGAGACAGGGGAAAAACTGTTTTTT.